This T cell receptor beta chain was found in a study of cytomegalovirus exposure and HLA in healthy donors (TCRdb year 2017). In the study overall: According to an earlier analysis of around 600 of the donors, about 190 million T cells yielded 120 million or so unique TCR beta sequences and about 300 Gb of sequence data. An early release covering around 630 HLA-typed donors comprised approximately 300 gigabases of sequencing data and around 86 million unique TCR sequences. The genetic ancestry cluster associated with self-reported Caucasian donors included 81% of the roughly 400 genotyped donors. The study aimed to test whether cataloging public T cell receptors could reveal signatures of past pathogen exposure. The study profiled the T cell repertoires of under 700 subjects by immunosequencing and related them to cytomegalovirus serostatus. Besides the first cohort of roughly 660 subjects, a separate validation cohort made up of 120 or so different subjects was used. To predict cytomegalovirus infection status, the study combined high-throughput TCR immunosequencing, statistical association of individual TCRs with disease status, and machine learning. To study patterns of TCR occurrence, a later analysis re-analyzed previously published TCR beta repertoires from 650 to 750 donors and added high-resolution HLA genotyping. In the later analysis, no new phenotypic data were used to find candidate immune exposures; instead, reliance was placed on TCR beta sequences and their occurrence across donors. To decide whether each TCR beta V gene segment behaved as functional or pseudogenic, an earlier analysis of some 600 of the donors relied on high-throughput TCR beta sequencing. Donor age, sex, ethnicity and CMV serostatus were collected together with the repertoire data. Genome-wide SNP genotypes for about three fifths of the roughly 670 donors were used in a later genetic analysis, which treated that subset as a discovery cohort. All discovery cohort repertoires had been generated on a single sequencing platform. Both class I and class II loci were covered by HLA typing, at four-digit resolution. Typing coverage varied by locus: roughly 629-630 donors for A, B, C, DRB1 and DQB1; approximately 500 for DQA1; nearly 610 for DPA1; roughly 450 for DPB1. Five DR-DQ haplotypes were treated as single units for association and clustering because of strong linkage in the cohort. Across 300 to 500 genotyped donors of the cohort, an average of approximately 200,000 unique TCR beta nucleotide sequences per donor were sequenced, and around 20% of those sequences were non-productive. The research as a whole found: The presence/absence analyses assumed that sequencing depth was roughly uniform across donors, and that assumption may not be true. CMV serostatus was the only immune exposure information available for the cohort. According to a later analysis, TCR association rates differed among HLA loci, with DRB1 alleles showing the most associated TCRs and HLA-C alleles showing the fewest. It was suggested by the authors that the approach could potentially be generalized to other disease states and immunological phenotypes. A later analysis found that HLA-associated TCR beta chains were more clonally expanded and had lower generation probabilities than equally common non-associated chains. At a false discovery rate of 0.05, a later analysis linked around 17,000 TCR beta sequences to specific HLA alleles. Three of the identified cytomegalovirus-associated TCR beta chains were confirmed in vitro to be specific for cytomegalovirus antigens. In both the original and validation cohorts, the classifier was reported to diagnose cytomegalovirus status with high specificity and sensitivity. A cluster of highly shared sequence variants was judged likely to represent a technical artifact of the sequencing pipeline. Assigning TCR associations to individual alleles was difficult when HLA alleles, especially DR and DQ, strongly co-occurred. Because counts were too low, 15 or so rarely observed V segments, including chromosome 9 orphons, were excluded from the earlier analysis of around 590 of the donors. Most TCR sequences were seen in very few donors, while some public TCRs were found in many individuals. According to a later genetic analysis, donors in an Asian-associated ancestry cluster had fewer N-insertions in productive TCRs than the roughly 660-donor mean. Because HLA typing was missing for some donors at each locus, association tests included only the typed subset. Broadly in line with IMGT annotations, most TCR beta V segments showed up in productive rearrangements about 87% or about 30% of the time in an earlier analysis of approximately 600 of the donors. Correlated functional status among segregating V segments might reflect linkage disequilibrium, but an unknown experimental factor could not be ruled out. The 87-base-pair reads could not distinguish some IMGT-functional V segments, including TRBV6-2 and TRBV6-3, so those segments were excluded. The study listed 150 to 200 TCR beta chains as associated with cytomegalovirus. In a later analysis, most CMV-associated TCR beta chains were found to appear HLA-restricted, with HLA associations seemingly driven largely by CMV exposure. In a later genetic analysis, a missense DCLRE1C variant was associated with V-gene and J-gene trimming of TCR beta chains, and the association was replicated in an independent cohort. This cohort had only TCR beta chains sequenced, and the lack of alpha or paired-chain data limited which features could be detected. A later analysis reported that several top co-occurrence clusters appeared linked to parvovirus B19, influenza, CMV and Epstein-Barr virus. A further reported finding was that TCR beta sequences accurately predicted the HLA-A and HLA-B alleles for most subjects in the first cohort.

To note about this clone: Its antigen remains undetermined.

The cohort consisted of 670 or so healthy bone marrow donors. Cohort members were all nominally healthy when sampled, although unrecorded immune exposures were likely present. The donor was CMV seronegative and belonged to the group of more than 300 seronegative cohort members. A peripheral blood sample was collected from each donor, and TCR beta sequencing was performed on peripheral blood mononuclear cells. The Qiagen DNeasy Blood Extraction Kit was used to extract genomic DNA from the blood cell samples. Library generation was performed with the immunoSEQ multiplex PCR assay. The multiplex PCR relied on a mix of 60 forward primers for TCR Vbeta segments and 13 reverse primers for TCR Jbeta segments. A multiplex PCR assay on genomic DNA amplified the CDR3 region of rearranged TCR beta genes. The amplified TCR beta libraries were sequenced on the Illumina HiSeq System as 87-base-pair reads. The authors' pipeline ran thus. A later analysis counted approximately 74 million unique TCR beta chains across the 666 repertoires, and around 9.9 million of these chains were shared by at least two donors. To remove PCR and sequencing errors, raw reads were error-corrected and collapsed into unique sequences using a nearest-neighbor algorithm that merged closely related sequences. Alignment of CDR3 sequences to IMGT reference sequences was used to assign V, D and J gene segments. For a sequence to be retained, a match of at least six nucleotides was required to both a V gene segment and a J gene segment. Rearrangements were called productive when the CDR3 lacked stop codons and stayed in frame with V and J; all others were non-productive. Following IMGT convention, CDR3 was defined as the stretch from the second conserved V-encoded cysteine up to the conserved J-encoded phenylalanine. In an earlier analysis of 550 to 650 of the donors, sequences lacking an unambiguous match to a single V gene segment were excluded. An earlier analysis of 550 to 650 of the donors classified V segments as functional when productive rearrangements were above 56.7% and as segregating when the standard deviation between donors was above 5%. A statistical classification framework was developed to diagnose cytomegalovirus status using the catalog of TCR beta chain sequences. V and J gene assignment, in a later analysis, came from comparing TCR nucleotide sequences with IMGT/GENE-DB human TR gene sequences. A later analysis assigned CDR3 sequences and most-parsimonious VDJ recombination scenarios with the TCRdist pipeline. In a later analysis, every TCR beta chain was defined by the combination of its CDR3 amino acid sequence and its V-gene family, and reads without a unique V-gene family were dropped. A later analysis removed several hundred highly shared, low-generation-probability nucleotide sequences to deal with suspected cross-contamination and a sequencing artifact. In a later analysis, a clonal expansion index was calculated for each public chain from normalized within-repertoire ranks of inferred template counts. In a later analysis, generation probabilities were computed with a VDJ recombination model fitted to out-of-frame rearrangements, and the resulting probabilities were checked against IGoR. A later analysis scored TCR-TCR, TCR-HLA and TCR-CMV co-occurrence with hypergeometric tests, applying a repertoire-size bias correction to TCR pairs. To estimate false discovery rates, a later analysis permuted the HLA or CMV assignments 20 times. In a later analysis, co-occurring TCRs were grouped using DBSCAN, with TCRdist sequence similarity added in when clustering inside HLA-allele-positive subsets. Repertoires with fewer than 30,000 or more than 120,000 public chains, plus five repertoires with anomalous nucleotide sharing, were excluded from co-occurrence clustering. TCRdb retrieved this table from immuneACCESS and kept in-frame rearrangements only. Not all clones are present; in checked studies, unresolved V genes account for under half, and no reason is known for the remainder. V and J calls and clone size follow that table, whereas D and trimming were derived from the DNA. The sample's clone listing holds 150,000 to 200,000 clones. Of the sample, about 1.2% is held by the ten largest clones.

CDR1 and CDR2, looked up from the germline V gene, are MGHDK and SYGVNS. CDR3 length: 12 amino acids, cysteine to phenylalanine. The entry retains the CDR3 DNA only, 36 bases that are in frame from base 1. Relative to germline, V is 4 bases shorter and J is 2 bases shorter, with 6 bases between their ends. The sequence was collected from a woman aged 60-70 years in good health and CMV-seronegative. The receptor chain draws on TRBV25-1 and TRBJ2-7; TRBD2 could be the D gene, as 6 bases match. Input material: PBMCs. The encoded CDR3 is CASSAGAYEQYF. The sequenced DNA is TGTGCCAGCAGTGCGGGGGCCTACGAGCAGTACTTC.